The sequence of this TCR beta chain was determined in a study of blood T cell repertoires in COVID-19. About the study: The United States, Italy and Spain supplied acute and convalescent COVID-19 samples.

This CDR3 is 19 amino acids long. Germline V gives CDR1 LGHNA, CDR2 YNFKEQ. V dropped 0 bases and J dropped 6; count of bases not matched to a gene: 11. Some clones are missing from TCRdb's copy, which holds only in-frame ones; the method was immunoSEQ multiplex PCR. Of around 300,000 clones listed, more than 80% are singletons. Specimen: peripheral blood. The rearrangement joins TRBV4-2 to TRBJ2-5; TRBD2 aligns across 15 bases. The receptor was isolated from a middle-aged woman with acute or convalescent COVID-19. DNA of the CDR3: TGTGCCAGCAGCCAAGAAATACCAGGGACTAGCGGGGGGAGAAAGACCCAGTACTTC. Protein: CASSQEIPGTSGGRKTQYF.